One sample yielded the 20 T cell receptor beta chains listed below, sequenced in a study of CD8 T cells in Susac syndrome. cDNA came from approximately 0.5 to 1 ug RNA primed by random hexamers. One entry per CDR3 protein, called by TCRdb with MiXCR from the immunoSEQ multiplex PCR reads. This sample yields about 440,000 distinct CDR3 sequences, of which about 85% are seen a single time; about 0.1% belongs to the top ten. Sequenced input: CD8+ T cells from PBMCs. Receptors were obtained from a human donor with multiple sclerosis.

This clonotype was observed a single time. The V gene is TRBV12-3 or TRBV12-4, the J gene TRBJ2-4; D gene unclear. This CDR3 contains 12 residues. V was trimmed by 8 bases and J by 7 bases, leaving 12 bases between them. The CDR3 spells CASGESGNIQYF. The DNA of the CDR3 is TGTGCCAGCGGTGAATCGGGCAACATTCAGTACTTC.

The V and J genes are TRBV3-1 and TRBJ2-7; TRBD1 agrees at 9 bases. Germline CDR1 reads LGHDT; CDR2 reads YNNKEL (reference sequence). J lost 4 bases, V lost 4 bases, and 8 bases had no gene match. The CDR3 contains 15 residues. The CDR3 sequence is CASSPIPGQGYEQYF. CDR3 DNA sequence: TGTGCCAGCAGCCCTATTCCGGGACAGGGATACGAGCAGTACTTC.

This clonotype turned up a few times. The V and J genes are TRBV6-5 and TRBJ2-1, with 8 nucleotides matching TRBD2. V gave up 0 bases and J gave up 10 bases; unmatched junction bases: 8. The CDR3 is 15 amino acids. Germline assignment: CDR1 MNHEY and CDR2 SVGAGI. The CDR3 spells CASSYSSGGLGEQFF. The DNA of the CDR3 is TGTGCCAGCAGTTACTCCAGCGGGGGACTCGGGGAGCAGTTCTTC.

The chain recombines TRBV7-6 with TRBJ2-1; the match to TRBD1 covers 12 bases. Germline CDR1 reads SGHVS; CDR2 reads FNYEAQ. Trimming took 0 bases from V and 4 from J; bases not matched to a gene: 4. The CDR3 consists of 17 residues. The CDR3 sequence: CASSLAKGQGAYNEQFF. CDR3 sequence (DNA): TGTGCCAGCAGCTTAGCGAAGGGACAGGGGGCGTACAATGAGCAGTTCTTC.

The chain is built from TRBV12-3 or TRBV12-4 and TRBJ2-1, with D possibly matching TRBD1 (5 bases). The CDR3 covers 16 residues. V was pared by 6 bases and J by 2 bases, with 17 bases between. This chain's CDR3 is CASRDTGSSTYNEQFF. DNA for the CDR3: TGTGCCAGCAGGGATACAGGTTCCTCCACCTACAATGAGCAGTTCTTC.

The DNA of the CDR3 is TGTGCCTGGAATGTCGGGGGAGCGAGGGAGCAGTACTTC. Translating gives CAWNVGGAREQYF. The chain is built from TRBV30 and TRBJ2-7; a possible D gene is TRBD2 (6 bases). Trimming took 4 bases from V and 7 from J, leaving 17 bases between them. In germline, CDR1 is GTSNPN, CDR2 SVGIG (reference sequence). CDR3 size: 13 residues.

The chain links TRBV21-1 to TRBJ2-7; the DNA was not compared with TRBD2, the D call given in the table. TRBV21-1 is listed as a pseudogene. The length of the CDR3 is 13 residues. This CDR3 is CASCFGGFYEQYF. CDR3 bases: TGTGCCAGCTGCTTCGGAGGTTTCTACGAGCAGTACTTC.

The genes are TRBV19 and TRBJ1-1; D gene ambiguous. This CDR3 spans 14 amino acids. Germline V lookup: CDR1 LNHDA, CDR2 SQIVND (reference sequence). V shed 1 base and J shed 2 bases, with 8 bases lying between them. In nucleotides, the CDR3 is TGTGCCAGTAGTATAGGAAGCTTTAACACTGAAGCTTTCTTT. Translated: CASSIGSFNTEAFF.

The chain has TRBV6-5 and TRBJ1-6, with D possibly matching TRBD1 (5 bases). In germline, CDR1 is MNHEY, CDR2 SVGAGI. CDR3 length equals 14 residues. V was cut by 4 bases and J by 8 bases, with 12 bases left in between. The CDR3 region has the DNA TGTGCCAGCAGTTGGGCAGGGATGGATTCACCCCTCCACTTT. Amino acids: CASSWAGMDSPLHF.

The chain carries TRBV19 and TRBJ1-4; D remains unclear. The CDR3 has 14 residues. From germline, CDR1 is LNHDA and CDR2 SQIVND (reference sequence). The V and J ends lost 1 base and 4 bases respectively, with 7 bases between them. In DNA, the CDR3 is TGTGCCAGTAGTATAGCGTCTAGTAATGAAAAACTGTTTTTT. It specifies CASSIASSNEKLFF. Variable domain in full (rest from reference TRBV19 and TRBJ1-4): DGGITQSPKYLFRKEGQNVTLSCEQNLNHDAMYWYRQDPGQGLRLIYYSQIVNDFQKGDIAEGYSVSREKKESFPLTVTSAQKNPTAFYLCASSIASSNEKLFFGSGTQLSVL.

As DNA, the CDR3 is TGTGCCAGCAGTCTCGGGAGGGGCCGATATACGCAGTATTTT. This gives the protein CASSLGRGRYTQYF. The gene calls are TRBV27 and TRBJ2-3, with 8 bases that match TRBD2. The ends lost 5 bases at V and 7 bases at J; junction bases unmatched: 8. CDR3 length equals 14 residues. The germline CDR1 and CDR2 sequences are MNHEY and SMNVEV (reference sequence).

The genes are TRBV11-2 and TRBJ2-1, with D possibly matching TRBD2 (5 bases). The CDR3 has 17 amino acids. CDR1 SGHAT and CDR2 FQNNGV come from the germline V gene. V was pared by 0 bases and J by 3 bases, with 15 bases between. The CDR3 nucleotides are TGTGCCAGCAGCTTAGACCCCATTGTGGGAGTCTACAATGAGCAGTTCTTC. This codes for CASSLDPIVGVYNEQFF.

This clonotype was seen just once. The gene calls are TRBV20-1 and TRBJ2-1, with 12 positions matching TRBD2. This CDR3 is 16 amino acids long. The trim removed 2 bases at V and 3 bases at J, leaving 5 bases unmatched. CDR1 is DFQATT and CDR2 is SNEGSKA in the germline V gene (reference sequence). CDR3 DNA sequence: TGCAGTGCTAGACGACTAGCGGGGGAGTACTACAATGAGCAGTTCTTC. Its protein product is CSARRLAGEYYNEQFF.

The chain employs TRBV20-1 and TRBJ2-7; D is undetermined. The CDR3 has 13 amino acids. The V gene's germline CDR1 is DFQATT and CDR2 SNEGSKA (reference sequence). V was trimmed by 1 base and J by 2 bases, leaving 9 bases between them. The CDR3 is CSARGFSTYEQYF. CDR3 DNA: TGCAGTGCTAGAGGTTTCAGCACCTACGAGCAGTACTTC.

This rearrangement joins TRBV10-3 to TRBJ1-2; TRBD1 might be the D (5 bases). V was trimmed by 3 bases and J by 4 bases, leaving 12 bases between them. Germline CDR1 reads ENHRY; CDR2 reads SYGVKD. This CDR3 comprises 14 residues. CDR3 sequence (DNA): TGTGCCATCAGTGACGAGGACACTCCCTATGGCTACACCTTC. Amino acids: CAISDEDTPYGYTF.

V gene TRBV4-1 combines with J gene TRBJ2-3; TRBD1 agrees at 7 bases. The CDR3 sequence is 17 residues long. CDR1 and CDR2 (germline): MGHRA, YSYEKL. V trimming: 3 bases; J trimming: 2 bases; junction bases outside the gene matches: 11. The CDR3 DNA is TGCGCCAGCAGCCAGATGAGAGGGGGCCATAACACAGATACGCAGTATTTT. Its translation: CASSQMRGGHNTDTQYF.

V is TRBV7-6 and J is TRBJ1-1; possibly TRBD1 for D (5 bases). The CDR3 length is 13 residues. Germline V gene lookup returns CDR1 SGHVS and CDR2 FNYEAQ. Trimming removed 6 bases at V and 4 bases at J, with 12 bases between. The CDR3 loop is CASRPGGSTEAFF. CDR3 DNA: TGTGCCAGCAGGCCCGGGGGGTCCACTGAAGCTTTCTTT.

This clonotype was observed a single time. The chain employs TRBV5-1 and TRBJ2-7, with D perhaps matching TRBD2 (7 bases). This CDR3 comprises 15 residues. The V gene's germline CDR1 is SGHRS and CDR2 YFSETQ. V was clipped by 4 bases and J by 3 bases, with 17 bases between them. This chain's CDR3 is CASSPLGGGSYEQYF. CDR3 sequence (DNA): TGCGCCAGCAGCCCCCTTGGGGGGGGCAGCTACGAGCAGTACTTC.

The chain links TRBV6-5 to TRBJ2-5; 9 bases align to TRBD2. The CDR3 is made up of 14 amino acids. V shed 5 bases and J 3 bases; nucleotides not matched to a gene: 4. From germline, CDR1 is MNHEY and CDR2 SVGAGI. The CDR3 DNA reads as TGTGCCAGCAGTCCTCAGCGGGGGGAAGAGACCCAGTACTTC. The encoded protein is CASSPQRGEETQYF.

The CDR3, as DNA: TGTGCCAGCAGCAAATTGTCCGGCTACACCTTC. Translating gives CASSKLSGYTF. The chain has TRBV21-1 and TRBJ1-2; the D call in the table, TRBD1, was not verified against the DNA. TRBV21-1 is labeled a pseudogene. This CDR3 is 11 amino acids long.